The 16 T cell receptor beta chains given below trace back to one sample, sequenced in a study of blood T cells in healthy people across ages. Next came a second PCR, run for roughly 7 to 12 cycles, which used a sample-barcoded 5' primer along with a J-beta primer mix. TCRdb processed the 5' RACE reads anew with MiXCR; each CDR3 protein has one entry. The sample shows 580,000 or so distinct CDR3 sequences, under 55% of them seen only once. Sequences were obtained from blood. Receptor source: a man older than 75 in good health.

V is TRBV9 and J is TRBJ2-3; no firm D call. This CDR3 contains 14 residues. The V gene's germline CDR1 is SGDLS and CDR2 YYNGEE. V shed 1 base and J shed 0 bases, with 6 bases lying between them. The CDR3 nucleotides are TGTGCCAGCAGCGTATCGCCCAGCACAGATACGCAGTATTTT. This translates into CASSVSPSTDTQYF. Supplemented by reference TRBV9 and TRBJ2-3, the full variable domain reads DSGVTQTPKHLITATGQRVTLRCSPRSGDLSVYWYQQSLDQGLQFLIQYYNGEERAKGNILERFSAQQFPDLHSELNLSSLELGDSALYFCASSVSPSTDTQYFGPGTRLTVL.

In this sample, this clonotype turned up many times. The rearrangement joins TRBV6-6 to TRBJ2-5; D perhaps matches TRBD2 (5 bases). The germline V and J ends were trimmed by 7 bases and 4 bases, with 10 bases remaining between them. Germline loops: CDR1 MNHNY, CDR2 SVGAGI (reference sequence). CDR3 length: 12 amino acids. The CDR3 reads CASTTGSETQYF. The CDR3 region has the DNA TGTGCCAGCACCACGGGGTCAGAGACCCAGTACTTC.

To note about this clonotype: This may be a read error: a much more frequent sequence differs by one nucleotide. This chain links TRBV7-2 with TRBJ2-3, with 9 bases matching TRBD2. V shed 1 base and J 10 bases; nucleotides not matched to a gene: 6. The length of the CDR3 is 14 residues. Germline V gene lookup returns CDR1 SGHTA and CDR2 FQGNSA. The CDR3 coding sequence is TGTGCCAGCAGCTTAGGACTAGCGGTGGATGCGCAGTATTTT. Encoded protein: CASSLGLAVDAQYF.

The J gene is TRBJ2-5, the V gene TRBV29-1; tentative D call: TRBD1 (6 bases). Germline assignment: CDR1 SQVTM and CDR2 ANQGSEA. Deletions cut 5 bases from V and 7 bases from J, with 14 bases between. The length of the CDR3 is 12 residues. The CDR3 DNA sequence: TGCAGCGTTACCCGTGAAGGGGGGACCCAGTACTTC. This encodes CSVTREGGTQYF.

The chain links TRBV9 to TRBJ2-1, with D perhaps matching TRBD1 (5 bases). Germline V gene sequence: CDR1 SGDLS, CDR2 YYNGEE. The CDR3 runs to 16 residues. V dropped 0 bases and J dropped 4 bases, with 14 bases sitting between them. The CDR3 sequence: CASSVGGALPYNEQFF. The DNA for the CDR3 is TGTGCCAGCAGCGTAGGTGGGGCCCTCCCTTACAATGAGCAGTTCTTC.

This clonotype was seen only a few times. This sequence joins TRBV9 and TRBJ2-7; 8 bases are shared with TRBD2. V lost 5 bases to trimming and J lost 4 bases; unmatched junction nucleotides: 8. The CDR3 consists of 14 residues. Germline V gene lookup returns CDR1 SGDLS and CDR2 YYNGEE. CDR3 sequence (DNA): TGTGCCAGCAGTTCCGGGGGGGGGTTATACGAGCAGTACTTC. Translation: CASSSGGGLYEQYF.

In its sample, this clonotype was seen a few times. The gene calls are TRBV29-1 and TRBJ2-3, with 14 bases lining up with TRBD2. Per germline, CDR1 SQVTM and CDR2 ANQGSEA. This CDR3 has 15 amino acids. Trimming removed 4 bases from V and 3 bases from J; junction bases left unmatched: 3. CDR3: CSVGLAGGQTDTQYF. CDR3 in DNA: TGCAGCGTTGGACTAGCGGGAGGGCAAACAGATACGCAGTATTTT.

The CDR3 here is CASSVGQGARYEQYF. In DNA, the CDR3 is TGTGCCAGCAGCGTAGGACAGGGGGCTCGGTACGAGCAGTACTTC. J is TRBJ2-7 and V is TRBV9; 10 nucleotides line up with TRBD1. Trimming at V came to 0 bases and at J to 4 bases, leaving 4 bases not matched to a gene. CDR3 length: 15 residues. Germline CDR1 is SGDLS and CDR2 is YYNGEE.

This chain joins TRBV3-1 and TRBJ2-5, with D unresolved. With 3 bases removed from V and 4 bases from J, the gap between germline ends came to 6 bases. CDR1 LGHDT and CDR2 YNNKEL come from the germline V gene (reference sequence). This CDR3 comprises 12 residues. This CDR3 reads CASSHRLETQYF. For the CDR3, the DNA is TGTGCCAGCAGCCATCGGTTAGAGACCCAGTACTTC.

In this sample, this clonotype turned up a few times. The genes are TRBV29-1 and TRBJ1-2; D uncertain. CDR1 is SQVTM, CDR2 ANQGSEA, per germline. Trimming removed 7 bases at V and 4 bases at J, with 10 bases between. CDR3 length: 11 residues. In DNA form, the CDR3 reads TGCAGCGCCGAAAGGGCCTATGGCTACACCTTC. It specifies CSAERAYGYTF. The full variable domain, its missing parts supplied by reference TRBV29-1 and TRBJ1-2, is SAVISQKPSRDICQRGTSLTIQCQVDSQVTMMFWYRQQPGQSLTLIATANQGSEATYESGFVIDKFPISRPNLTFSTLTVSNMSPEDSSIYLCSAERAYGYTFGSGTRLTVV.

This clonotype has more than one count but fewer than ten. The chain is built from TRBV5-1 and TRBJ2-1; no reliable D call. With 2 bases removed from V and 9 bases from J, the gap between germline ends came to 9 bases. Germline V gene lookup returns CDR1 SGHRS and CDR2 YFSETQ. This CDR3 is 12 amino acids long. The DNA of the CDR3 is TGCGCCAGCAGCTTTCTACCCGGTGAGCAGTTCTTC. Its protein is CASSFLPGEQFF.

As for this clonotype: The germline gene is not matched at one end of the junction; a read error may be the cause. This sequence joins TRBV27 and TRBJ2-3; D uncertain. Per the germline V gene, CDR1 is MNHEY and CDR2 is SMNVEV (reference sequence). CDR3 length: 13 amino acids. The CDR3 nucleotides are TGTGCCGGCAGTTTACCAGGCACAGATACGCAGTATTTT. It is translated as CAGSLPGTDTQYF.

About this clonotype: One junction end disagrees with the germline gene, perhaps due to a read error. CDR3 residues: CAGSYGLAGAGEQYF. The CDR3 DNA sequence: TGTGCCGGCAGTTACGGGCTAGCGGGAGCTGGCGAGCAGTACTTC. This chain joins TRBV6-2 or TRBV6-3 and TRBJ2-5, with 10 bases fitting TRBD2. The J call may not be correct, given that the DNA end is closer to TRBJ2-7. CDR1 and CDR2 (germline): MNHEY, SVGEGT. There are 15 residues in the CDR3.

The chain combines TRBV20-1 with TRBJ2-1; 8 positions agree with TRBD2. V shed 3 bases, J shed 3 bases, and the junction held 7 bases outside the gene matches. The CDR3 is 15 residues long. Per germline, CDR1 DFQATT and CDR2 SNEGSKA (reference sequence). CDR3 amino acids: CSASAPGTSYNEQFF. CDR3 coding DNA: TGCAGTGCTAGCGCCCCCGGGACTAGCTACAATGAGCAGTTCTTC.

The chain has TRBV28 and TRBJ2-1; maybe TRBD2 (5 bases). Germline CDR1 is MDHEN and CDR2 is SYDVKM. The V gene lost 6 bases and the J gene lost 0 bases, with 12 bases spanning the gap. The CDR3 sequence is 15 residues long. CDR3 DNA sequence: TGTGCCAGCAGGGCGGGTCAAAGCTCCTACAATGAGCAGTTCTTC. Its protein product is CASRAGQSSYNEQFF.

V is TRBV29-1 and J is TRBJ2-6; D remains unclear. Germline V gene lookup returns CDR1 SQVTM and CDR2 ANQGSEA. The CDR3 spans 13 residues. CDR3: CRPAGTGANVLTF. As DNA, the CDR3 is TGCAGACCCGCAGGCACTGGGGCCAACGTCCTGACTTTC.